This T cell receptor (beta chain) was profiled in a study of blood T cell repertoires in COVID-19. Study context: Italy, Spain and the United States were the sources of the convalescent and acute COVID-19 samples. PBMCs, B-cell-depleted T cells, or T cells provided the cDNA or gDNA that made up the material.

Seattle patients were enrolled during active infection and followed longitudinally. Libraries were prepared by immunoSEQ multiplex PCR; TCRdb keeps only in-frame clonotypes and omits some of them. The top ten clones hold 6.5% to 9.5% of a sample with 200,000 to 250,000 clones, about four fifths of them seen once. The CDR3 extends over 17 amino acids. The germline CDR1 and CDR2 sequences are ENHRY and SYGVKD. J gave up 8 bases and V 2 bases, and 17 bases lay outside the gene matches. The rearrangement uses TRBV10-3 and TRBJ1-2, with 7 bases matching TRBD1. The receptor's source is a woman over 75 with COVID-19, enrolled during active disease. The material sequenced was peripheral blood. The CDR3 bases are TGTGCCATCAGTGAGGAAACCGGGACAGCCCGTTCGGGGGGCTACACCTTC. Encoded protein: CAISEETGTARSGGYTF.